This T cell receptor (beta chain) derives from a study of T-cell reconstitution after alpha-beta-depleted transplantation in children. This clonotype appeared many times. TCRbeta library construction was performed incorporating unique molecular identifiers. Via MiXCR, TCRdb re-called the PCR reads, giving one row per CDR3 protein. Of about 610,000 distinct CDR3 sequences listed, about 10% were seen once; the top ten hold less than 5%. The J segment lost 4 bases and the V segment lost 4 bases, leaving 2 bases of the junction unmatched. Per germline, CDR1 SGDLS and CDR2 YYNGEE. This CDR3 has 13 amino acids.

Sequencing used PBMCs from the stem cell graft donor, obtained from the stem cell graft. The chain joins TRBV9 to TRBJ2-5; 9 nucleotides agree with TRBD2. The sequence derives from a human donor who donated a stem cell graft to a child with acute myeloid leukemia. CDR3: CASSTGLAETQYF. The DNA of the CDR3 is TGTGCCAGCAGCACGGGACTAGCAGAGACCCAGTACTTC.